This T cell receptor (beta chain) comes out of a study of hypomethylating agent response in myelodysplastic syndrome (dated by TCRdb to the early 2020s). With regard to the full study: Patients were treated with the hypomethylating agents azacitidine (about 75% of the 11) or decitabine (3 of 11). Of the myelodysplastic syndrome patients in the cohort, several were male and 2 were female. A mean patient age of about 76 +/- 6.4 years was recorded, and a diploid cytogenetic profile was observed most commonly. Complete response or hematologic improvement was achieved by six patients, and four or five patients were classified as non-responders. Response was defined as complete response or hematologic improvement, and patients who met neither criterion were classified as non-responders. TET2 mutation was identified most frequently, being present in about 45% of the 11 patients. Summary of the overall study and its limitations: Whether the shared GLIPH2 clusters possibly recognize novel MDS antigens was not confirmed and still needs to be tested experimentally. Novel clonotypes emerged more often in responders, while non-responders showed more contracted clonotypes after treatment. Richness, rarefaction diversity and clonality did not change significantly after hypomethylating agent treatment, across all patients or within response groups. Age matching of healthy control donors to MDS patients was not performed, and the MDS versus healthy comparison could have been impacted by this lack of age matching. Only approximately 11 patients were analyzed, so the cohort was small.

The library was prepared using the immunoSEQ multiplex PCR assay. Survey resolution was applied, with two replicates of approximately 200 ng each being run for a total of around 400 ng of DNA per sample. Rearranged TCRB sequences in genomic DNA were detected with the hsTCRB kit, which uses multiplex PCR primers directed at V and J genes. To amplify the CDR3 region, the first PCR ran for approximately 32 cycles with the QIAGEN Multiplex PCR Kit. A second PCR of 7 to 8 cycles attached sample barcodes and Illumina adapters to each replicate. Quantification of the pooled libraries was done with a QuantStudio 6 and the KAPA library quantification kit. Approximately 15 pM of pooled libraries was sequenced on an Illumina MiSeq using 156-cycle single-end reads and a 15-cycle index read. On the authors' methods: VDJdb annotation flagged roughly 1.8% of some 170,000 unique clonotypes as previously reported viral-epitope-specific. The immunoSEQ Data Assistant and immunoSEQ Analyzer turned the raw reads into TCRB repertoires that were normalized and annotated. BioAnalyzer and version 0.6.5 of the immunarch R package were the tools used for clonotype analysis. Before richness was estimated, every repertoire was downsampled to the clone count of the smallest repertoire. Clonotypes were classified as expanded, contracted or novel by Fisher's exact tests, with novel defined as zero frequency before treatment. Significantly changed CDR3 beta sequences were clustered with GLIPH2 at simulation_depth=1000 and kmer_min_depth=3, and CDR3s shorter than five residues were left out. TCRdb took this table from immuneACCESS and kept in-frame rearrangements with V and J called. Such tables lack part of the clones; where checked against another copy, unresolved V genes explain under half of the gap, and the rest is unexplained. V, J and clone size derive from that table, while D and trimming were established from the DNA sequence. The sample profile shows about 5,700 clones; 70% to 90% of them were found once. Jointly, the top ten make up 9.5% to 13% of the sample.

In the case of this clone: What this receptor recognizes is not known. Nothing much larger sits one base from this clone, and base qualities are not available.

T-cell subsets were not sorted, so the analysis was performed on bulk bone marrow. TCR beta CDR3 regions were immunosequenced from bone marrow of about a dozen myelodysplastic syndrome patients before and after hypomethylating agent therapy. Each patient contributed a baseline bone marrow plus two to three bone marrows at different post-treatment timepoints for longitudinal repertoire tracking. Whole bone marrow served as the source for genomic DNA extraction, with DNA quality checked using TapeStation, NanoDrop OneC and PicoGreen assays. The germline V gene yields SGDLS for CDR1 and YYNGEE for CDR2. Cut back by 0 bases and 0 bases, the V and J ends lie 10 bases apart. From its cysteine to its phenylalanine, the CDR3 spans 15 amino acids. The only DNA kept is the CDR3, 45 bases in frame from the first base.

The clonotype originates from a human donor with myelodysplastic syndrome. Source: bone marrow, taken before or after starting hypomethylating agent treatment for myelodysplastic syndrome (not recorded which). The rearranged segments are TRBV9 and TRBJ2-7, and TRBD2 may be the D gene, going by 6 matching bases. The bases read TGTGCCAGCAGCGTAGGGGACTCGAGCTCCTACGAGCAGTACTTC. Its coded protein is CASSVGDSSSYEQYF.